A selection of T cell receptor beta chains follows, all from one sample in a study of immune cell composition in non-small cell lung cancer. Clones were read by immunoSEQ multiplex PCR, and TCRdb kept only the in-frame ones, dropping some. The sample has about 14,000 clones; around 85% are singletons. The sample comprised lung tumor tissue. Every receptor here comes from a human donor with non-small cell lung cancer. The CDR3 runs from the conserved cysteine through the conserved F or W. The order of the fields is D gene, clone size, J gene, V gene, CDR3 DNA, CDR3 protein. D genes are given only for firm matches. Clone size is given for some rows only: seen once, a few or many times, or a class if the clone is expanded.

d_call: TRBD1; clone_size: .; j_call: TRBJ2-2; v_call: TRBV7-3; cdr3_nt: TGTGCCAGCAGCTTAAGGGGACAGGGCGCACCGGGGGAGCTGTTTTTT; cdr3_aa: CASSLRGQGAPGELFF
d_call: .; clone_size: .; j_call: TRBJ1-6; v_call: TRBV1; cdr3_nt: TGCACCAGCAGCCAACCTTGGGGGAACAGAAGCTCCTATAATTCACCCCTCCACTTT; cdr3_aa: CTSSQPWGNRSSYNSPLHF
d_call: .; clone_size: .; j_call: TRBJ1-5; v_call: TRBV7-9; cdr3_nt: TGTGCCAGCAGCTTACAGGGCAATCAGCCCCAGCATTTT; cdr3_aa: CASSLQGNQPQHF
d_call: .; clone_size: .; j_call: TRBJ2-1; v_call: TRBV18; cdr3_nt: TGTGCCAGCTCACCCGGGGCCAGTAGTGAGCAGTTCTTC; cdr3_aa: CASSPGASSEQFF
d_call: .; clone_size: .; j_call: TRBJ2-3; v_call: TRBV7-8; cdr3_nt: TGTGCCAGCAGCGCCGCTAGCACAGATACGCAGTATTTT; cdr3_aa: CASSAASTDTQYF
d_call: TRBD1; clone_size: .; j_call: TRBJ1-5; v_call: TRBV5-6; cdr3_nt: TGTGCCAGCAGCCGAGGGACAGCCAATCAGCCCCAGCATTTT; cdr3_aa: CASSRGTANQPQHF
d_call: TRBD2; clone_size: once; j_call: TRBJ2-1; v_call: TRBV4-3; cdr3_nt: TGCGCCAGCAGCCAAGATATGGTAGCGGGAAATGAGCAGTTCTTC; cdr3_aa: CASSQDMVAGNEQFF
d_call: .; clone_size: .; j_call: TRBJ2-5; v_call: TRBV28; cdr3_nt: TGTGCCAGCAGCCCCCCAGGGCGCGGAGAGACCCAGTACTTC; cdr3_aa: CASSPPGRGETQYF
d_call: .; clone_size: .; j_call: TRBJ2-2; v_call: TRBV11-3; cdr3_nt: TGTGCCAGCAGCTTAGATCCGAACACCGGGGAGCTGTTTTTT; cdr3_aa: CASSLDPNTGELFF
d_call: TRBD2; clone_size: .; j_call: TRBJ2-5; v_call: TRBV4-1; cdr3_nt: TGCGCCAGCAGCCAACTAGCGGGAGATGGGACCCAGTACTTC; cdr3_aa: CASSQLAGDGTQYF
d_call: .; clone_size: .; j_call: TRBJ2-7; v_call: TRBV11-2; cdr3_nt: TGTGCCAGCAGCTTGCAGGGCAACGAGCAGTACTTC; cdr3_aa: CASSLQGNEQYF
d_call: .; clone_size: .; j_call: TRBJ2-4; v_call: TRBV5-5; cdr3_nt: TGTGCCAGCAGCTTGGGTGGAGCCGCCAAAAACATTCAGTACTTC; cdr3_aa: CASSLGGAAKNIQYF